The clone carrying this TCR beta chain has only a few counts. Adults between roughly 18 and 89 years of age took part from under 25 US areas. Cohort 3 donors were reported recovered after two negative PCRs, clearance, or symptom resolution. The sample comes from a study of blood T cell repertoires in COVID-19. Trimming removed 0 bases from V and 2 bases from J; junction bases left unmatched: 3. The CDR3 contains 16 residues. CDR1 KGHSH and CDR2 LQKENI come from the germline V gene. Authors' methods: Cell counts per sample came from amplifying reference gene primers. Data came from immunoSEQ multiplex PCR; TCRdb stores just in-frame clones and leaves some out. V and J calls and clone size follow that table, whereas D and trimming were derived from the DNA. The sample lists 95,000 to 150,000 clones, 84% seen once, with under 5% in the top ten.

The sample was PBMCs or T cells enriched from blood (not recorded which). The rearrangement joins TRBV18 to TRBJ2-2; 7 bases match TRBD2. The receptor was derived from a woman in her twenties or thirties who had recovered from COVID-19. This CDR3 reads CASSPPGGRNTGELFF. The DNA of the CDR3 is TGTGCCAGCTCACCACCCGGCGGGAGAAACACCGGGGAGCTGTTTTTT.